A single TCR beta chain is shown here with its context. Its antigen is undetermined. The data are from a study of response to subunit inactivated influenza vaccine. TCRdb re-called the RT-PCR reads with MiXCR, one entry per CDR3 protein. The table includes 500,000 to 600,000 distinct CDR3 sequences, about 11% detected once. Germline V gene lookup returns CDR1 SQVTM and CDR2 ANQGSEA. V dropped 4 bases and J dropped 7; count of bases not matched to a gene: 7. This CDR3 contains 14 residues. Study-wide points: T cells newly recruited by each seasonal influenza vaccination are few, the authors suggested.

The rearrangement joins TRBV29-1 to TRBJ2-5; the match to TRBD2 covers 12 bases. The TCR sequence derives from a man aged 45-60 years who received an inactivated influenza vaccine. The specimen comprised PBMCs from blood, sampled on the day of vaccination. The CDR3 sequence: CSVVLAGGPGTQYF. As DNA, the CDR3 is TGCAGCGTTGTCCTAGCGGGGGGGCCGGGGACCCAGTACTTC.